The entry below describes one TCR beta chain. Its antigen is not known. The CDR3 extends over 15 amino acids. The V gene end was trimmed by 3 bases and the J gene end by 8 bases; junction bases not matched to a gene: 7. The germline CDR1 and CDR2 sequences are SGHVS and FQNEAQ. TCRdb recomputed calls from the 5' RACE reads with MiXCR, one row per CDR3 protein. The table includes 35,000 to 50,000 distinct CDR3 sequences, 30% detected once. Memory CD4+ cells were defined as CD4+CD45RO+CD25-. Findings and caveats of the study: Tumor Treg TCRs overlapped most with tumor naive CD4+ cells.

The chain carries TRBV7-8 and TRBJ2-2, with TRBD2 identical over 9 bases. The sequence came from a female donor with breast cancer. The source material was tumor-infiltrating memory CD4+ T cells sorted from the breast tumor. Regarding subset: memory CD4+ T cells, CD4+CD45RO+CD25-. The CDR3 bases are TGTGCCAGCAGCTTTAGCGGGAGCGGCACTGGGGAGCTGTTTTTT. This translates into CASSFSGSGTGELFF.